A selection of T cell receptor beta chains follows, all from one sample in a study of T cells expressing NK-cell markers. TCRdb re-called the 5' RACE reads; one entry per CDR3 protein, DNA not given. Here the sample table reports hundreds of thousands of distinct CDR3 sequences. Sequenced: blood T cells: a sorted CD56 or NKG2C T cell subset, CD4+ or CD8+ T cells, or bulk PBMC T cells (not recorded which). The receptors here all came from a woman aged 18-70 years in good health. CDR3s include the opening cysteine and the closing phenylalanine or tryptophan. The order of the fields is V gene, J gene, CDR3 protein.

>TRBV3-1|TRBJ2-3
CASSHNRGDTQYF
>TRBV4-2|TRBJ1-5
CASSQDLWADTSAQHF
>TRBV20-1|TRBJ1-3
CSASGTGSGNTIYF
>TRBV2|TRBJ2-3
CASSDWRGGLTDTQYF
>TRBV20-1|TRBJ2-1
CSAKGTNNGQFF
>TRBV6-1|TRBJ1-1
CASSQGVDGTEVFF
>TRBV6-5|TRBJ1-1
CASSYSWGQANTEAFF
>TRBV30|TRBJ2-2
CAWSGAPPGTGELFF
>TRBV7-3|TRBJ2-2
CASSLAGTGVPGELFF
>TRBV5-1|TRBJ1-2
CASSLEAQYGYTF
>TRBV20-1|TRBJ2-5
CSAYLGVQETQYF
>TRBV7-9|TRBJ2-1
CASSFGQSSYNEQFF
>TRBV5-1|TRBJ2-3
CASSFSASGGPTDTQYF
>TRBV6-2/TRBV6-3|TRBJ1-1
CASSYSGQPNTEAFF
>TRBV15|TRBJ2-5
CATSRDRGTQYF
>TRBV30|TRBJ2-3
CAWSVWGEDTQYF
>TRBV9|TRBJ1-1
CASSVGGGTTEAFF
>TRBV6-1|TRBJ2-1
CASSTGQGLNEQFF
>TRBV27|TRBJ1-6
CASSTTSPSPLHF
>TRBV5-5|TRBJ1-1
CASSLEGAGTEAFF
>TRBV5-1|TRBJ2-7
CASSLESSGRNEQYF
>TRBV7-8|TRBJ2-3
CASLPDRGHLVSTDTQYF
>TRBV20-1|TRBJ2-1
CSACNRVTEQFF
>TRBV24-1|TRBJ1-4
CATGTGDEKLFF
>TRBV12-3/TRBV12-4|TRBJ2-3
CASSLALSGGHTDTQYF
>TRBV6-2/TRBV6-3|TRBJ2-1
CASSGTSLYNEQFF
>TRBV29-1|TRBJ2-7
CSVGQGRYEQYF
>TRBV12-3/TRBV12-4|TRBJ2-5
CASSLVGHSQETQYF
>TRBV20-1|TRBJ2-3
CSASITDTQYF
>TRBV20-1|TRBJ1-2
CSASPRAGGEAGYTF
>TRBV6-5|TRBJ1-2
CASSYREGGIYGYTF
>TRBV12-3/TRBV12-4|TRBJ2-1
CASKANSYNEQFF
>TRBV11-2|TRBJ2-5
CASSLESGTGGRETQYF
>TRBV27|TRBJ2-7
CASSFGGGPYEQYF
>TRBV20-1|TRBJ1-2
CSAGQGPANYGYTF
>TRBV27|TRBJ1-2
CASSSPGTNYGYTF
>TRBV6-1|TRBJ2-3
CASNKVRGSVTDTQYF
>TRBV12-3/TRBV12-4|TRBJ2-3
CASSFVVGVSTDTQYF
>TRBV27|TRBJ1-5
CASSISGMTGHQPQHF
>TRBV6-1|TRBJ2-7
CASSVGYYEQYF
>TRBV9|TRBJ1-2
CASSVGGTGPPLHGYTF
>TRBV19|TRBJ1-1
CASSIRAAEAFF
>TRBV7-2|TRBJ2-1
CASSLNLREGRNEQFF
>TRBV5-4|TRBJ2-1
CASSYPGTSGSNDQFF
>TRBV10-3|TRBJ1-5
CAISETTDQPQHF
>TRBV15|TRBJ2-5
CATSRDRGTGGRRYF
>TRBV29-1|TRBJ1-2
CSAGSGMYGTF
>TRBV6-5|TRBJ2-2
CASSYDGAPTGELFF
>TRBV5-5|TRBJ1-6
CASSKTGFQDSPLHF
>TRBV7-3|TRBJ1-1
CASSIWTGGEAFF
>TRBV14|TRBJ2-1
CASSQEQGWNEQFF
>TRBV27|TRBJ2-1
CASSPRLAGGPRDEQFF
>TRBV10-3|TRBJ1-1
CAIRETMNTEAFF
>TRBV6-1|TRBJ2-5
CASRRTSGSETQYF
>TRBV27|TRBJ1-6
CASSPRMNSPLHF
>TRBV6-5|TRBJ1-6
CASSYSGALHF
>TRBV28|TRBJ2-3
CASSLSPADTQYF
>TRBV5-4|TRBJ2-3
CASSHSPGVGADTQYF
>TRBV9|TRBJ1-1
CASSVVGGGLTNTEAFF
>TRBV11-2|TRBJ1-6
CASSLKGSGAYSYNSPLHF